This T cell receptor beta chain was recovered during a study of T cell changes during pregnancy in multiple sclerosis. The repertoire was sequenced with immunoSEQ multiplex PCR; TCRdb's copy has only in-frame clones and lacks some. Found here are some 64,000 clones, 92% of them singletons; the top ten hold about 2.5%. The germline V gene encodes CDR1 SGHNT and CDR2 YYREEE (reference sequence). J lost 5 bases, V lost 0 bases, and 7 bases had no gene match. The CDR3 spans 17 residues. This sequence joins TRBV5-4 and TRBJ2-3, with 12 bases lining up with TRBD1. The receptor's source is a female donor with multiple sclerosis, enrolled in a pregnancy study. The sequencing used peripheral blood, collected in the first trimester of pregnancy. The CDR3 spells CASSLVGTGGAGDTQYF. The CDR3, as DNA: TGTGCCAGCAGCTTGGTCGGGACAGGGGGCGCCGGAGATACGCAGTATTTT. Combining the CDR3 with reference TRBV5-4 and TRBJ2-3 gives the whole variable domain ETGVTQSPTHLIKTRGQQVTLRCSSQSGHNTVSWYQQALGQGPQFIFQYYREEENGRGNFPPRFSGLQFPNYSSELNVNALELDDSALYLCASSLVGTGGAGDTQYFGPGTRLTVL.